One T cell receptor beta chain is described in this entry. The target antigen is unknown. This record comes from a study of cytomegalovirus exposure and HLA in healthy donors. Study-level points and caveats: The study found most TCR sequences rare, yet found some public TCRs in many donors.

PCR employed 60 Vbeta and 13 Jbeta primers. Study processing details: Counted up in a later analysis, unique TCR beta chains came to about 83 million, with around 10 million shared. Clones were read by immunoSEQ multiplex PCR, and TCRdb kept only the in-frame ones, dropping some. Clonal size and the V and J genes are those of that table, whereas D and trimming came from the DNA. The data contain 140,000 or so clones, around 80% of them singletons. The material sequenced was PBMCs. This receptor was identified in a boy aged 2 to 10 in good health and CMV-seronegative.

In nucleotides, the CDR3 is TGTGCCAGCAGCTTGGTTACTACAGGGGGGTATACCGGGGAGCTGTTTTTT. It yields the protein CASSLVTTGGYTGELFF. This chain uses TRBV5-6 with TRBJ2-2; TRBD1 matches 8 bases. Germline assignment: CDR1 SGHDT and CDR2 YYEEEE. The CDR3 loop spans 17 amino acids. The J segment lost 5 bases and the V segment lost 0 bases, leaving 9 bases of the junction unmatched.